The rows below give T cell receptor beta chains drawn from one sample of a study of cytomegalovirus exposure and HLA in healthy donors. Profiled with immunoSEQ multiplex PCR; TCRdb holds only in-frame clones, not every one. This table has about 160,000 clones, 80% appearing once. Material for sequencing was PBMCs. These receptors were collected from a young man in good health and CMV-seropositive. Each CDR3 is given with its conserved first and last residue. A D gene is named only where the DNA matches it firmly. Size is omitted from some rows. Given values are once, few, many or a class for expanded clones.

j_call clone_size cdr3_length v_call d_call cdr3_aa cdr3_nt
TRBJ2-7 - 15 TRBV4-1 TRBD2 CASSHLAGPSYEQYF TGCGCCAGCAGCCACCTAGCGGGCCCCTCCTACGAGCAGTACTTC
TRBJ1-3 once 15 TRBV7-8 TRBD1 CASSFGQGAGNTIYF TGTGCCAGCAGCTTTGGACAGGGGGCCGGAAACACCATATATTTT
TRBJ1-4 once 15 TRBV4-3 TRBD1 CASSSRGQGNEKLFF TGCGCCAGCAGTTCGCGGGGACAGGGAAATGAAAAATTGTTTTTT
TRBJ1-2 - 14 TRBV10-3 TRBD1 CAISTGAEGYGYTF TGTGCCATCAGTACAGGGGCCGAGGGCTATGGCTACACCTTC
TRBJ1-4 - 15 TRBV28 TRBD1 CASSLRTGGSEKLFF TGTGCCAGCAGCCTCCGGACAGGGGGTTCTGAAAAACTGTTTTTT
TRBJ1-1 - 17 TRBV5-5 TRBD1 CASSLIPTGGVSSEAFF TGTGCCAGCAGCTTGATACCGACAGGGGGAGTATCGTCTGAAGCTTTCTTT
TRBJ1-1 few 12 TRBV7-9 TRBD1 CASSTGATEAFF TGTGCGAGCTCTACAGGGGCCACTGAAGCTTTCTTT
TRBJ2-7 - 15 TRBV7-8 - CASRAIQGRDGEQYF TGTGCCAGCAGAGCTATTCAGGGGAGGGACGGCGAGCAGTACTTC
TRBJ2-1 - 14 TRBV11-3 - CASSLLSQGGEQFF TGTGCCAGCAGCTTGCTTAGTCAGGGAGGTGAGCAGTTCTTC
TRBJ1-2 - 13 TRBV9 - CASSSGPNYGYTF TGTGCCAGCAGCTCAGGTCCTAACTATGGCTACACCTTC
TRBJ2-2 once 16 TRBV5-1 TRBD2 CASSLLGGGETGELFF TGCGCCAGCAGCTTGTTAGGCGGGGGTGAGACCGGGGAGCTGTTTTTT
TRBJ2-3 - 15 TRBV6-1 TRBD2 CASSEAAGATDTQYF TGTGCCAGCAGTGAGGCGGCGGGAGCAACAGATACGCAGTATTTT
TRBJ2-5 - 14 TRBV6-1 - CASSDSGSKETQYF TGTGCCAGCAGTGATAGCGGAAGTAAAGAGACCCAGTACTTC
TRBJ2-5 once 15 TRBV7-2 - CASTSRVGAVGAQYF TGTGCCAGCACCTCCCGGGTGGGGGCGGTCGGGGCCCAGTACTTC
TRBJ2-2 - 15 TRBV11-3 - CASSLHREGTGELFF TGTGCCAGCAGCCTCCACAGGGAGGGCACCGGGGAGCTGTTTTTT
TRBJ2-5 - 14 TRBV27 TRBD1 CASSYRTGWETQYF TGTGCCAGCAGTTACCGGACAGGGTGGGAGACCCAGTACTTC
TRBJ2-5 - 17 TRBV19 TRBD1 CASSINPRDRGQETQYF TGTGCCAGTAGTATCAATCCCCGGGACAGGGGTCAAGAGACCCAGTACTTC
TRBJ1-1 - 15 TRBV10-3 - CAISESGTMNTEAFF TGTGCCATCAGTGAGTCTGGGACTATGAACACTGAAGCTTTCTTT
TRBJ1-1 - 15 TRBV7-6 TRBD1 CASSRTGAGGTEAFF TGTGCCAGCAGCCGAACCGGAGCAGGGGGGACTGAAGCTTTCTTT
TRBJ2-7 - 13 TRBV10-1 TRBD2 CASKWGGTYEQYF TGCGCCAGCAAGTGGGGGGGAACCTACGAGCAGTACTTC
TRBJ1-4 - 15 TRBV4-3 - CASSQDPQSNEKLFF TGCGCCAGCAGCCAAGACCCCCAATCTAATGAAAAACTGTTTTTT
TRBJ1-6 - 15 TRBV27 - CASSLSFRADSPLHF TGTGCCAGCAGTTTAAGTTTCAGGGCGGATTCACCCCTCCACTTT
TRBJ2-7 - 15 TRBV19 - CASSMTRALVHEQYF TGTGCCAGTAGTATGACCAGGGCACTCGTCCACGAGCAGTACTTC
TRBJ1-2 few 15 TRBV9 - CASSVTTGNDYGYTF TGTGCCAGCAGCGTAACAACAGGGAATGACTATGGCTACACCTTC
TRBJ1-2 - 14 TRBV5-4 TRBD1 CASSSDRAHYGYTF TGTGCCAGCAGCTCGGACAGGGCCCACTATGGCTACACCTTC
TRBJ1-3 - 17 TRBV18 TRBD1 CASSPPWGTGSGNTIYF TGTGCCAGCTCACCACCGTGGGGGACAGGGTCTGGAAACACCATATATTTT
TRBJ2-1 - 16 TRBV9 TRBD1 CASSEQPGGAYNEQFF TGTGCCAGCAGCGAACAACCAGGGGGCGCGTACAATGAGCAGTTCTTC
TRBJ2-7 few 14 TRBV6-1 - CASSEEEGPYEQYF TGTGCCAGCAGTGAAGAGGAGGGACCCTACGAGCAGTACTTC
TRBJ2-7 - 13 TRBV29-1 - CSVLPASTYEQYF TGCAGCGTGCTCCCCGCTAGCACCTACGAGCAGTACTTC
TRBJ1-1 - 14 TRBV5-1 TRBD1 CASSMTGGDTEAFF TGCGCCAGCAGCATGACAGGGGGAGACACTGAAGCTTTCTTT
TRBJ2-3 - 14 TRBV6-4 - CASSRESGTDTQYF TGTGCCAGCAGTAGGGAGTCGGGCACAGATACGCAGTATTTT
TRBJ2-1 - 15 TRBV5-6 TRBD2 CASSFLAGDYNEQFF TGTGCCAGCAGCTTCCTAGCGGGAGATTACAATGAGCAGTTCTTC
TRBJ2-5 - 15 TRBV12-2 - CASRLRVTEQETQYF TGTGCAAGTCGCTTAAGGGTGACAGAACAAGAGACCCAGTACTTC
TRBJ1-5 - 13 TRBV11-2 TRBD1 CASSLQGNQPQHF TGTGCCAGCAGCCTACAGGGGAATCAGCCCCAGCATTTT
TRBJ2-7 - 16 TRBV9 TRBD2 CASSGDSGMKPYEQYF TGTGCCAGCAGCGGGGATAGCGGGATGAAACCCTACGAGCAGTACTTC
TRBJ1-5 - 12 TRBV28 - CASSLSPGPQHF TGTGCCAGCAGTTTATCCCCAGGGCCCCAGCATTTT
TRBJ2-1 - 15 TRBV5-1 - CASSPGSRGNNEQFF TGCGCCAGCAGCCCTGGAAGTAGGGGCAACAATGAGCAGTTCTTC
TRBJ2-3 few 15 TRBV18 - CASSPPVGSADTQYF TGTGCCAGCTCACCACCGGTTGGGAGCGCAGATACGCAGTATTTT
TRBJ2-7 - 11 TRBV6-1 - CASGEQGEQYF TGTGCCAGTGGGGAGCAAGGCGAGCAGTACTTC
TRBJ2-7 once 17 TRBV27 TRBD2 CASSLTPPGTNSYEQYF TGTGCCAGCAGTCTTACCCCACCCGGGACTAACTCCTACGAGCAGTACTTC